Sequencing of this T cell receptor beta chain was carried out in a study of T-cell reconstitution after alpha-beta-depleted transplantation in children. Unique molecular identifiers were incorporated into the prepared TCRbeta library. TCRdb re-derived calls from the PCR reads in MiXCR, one entry per CDR3 protein. This sample has about 540,000 distinct CDR3 sequences, with 18% found just once. Germline loops: CDR1 DFQATT, CDR2 SNEGSKA (reference sequence). The CDR3 runs to 16 residues. V shed 6 bases and J shed 5 bases, with 23 bases lying between them. Sample: PBMCs from the stem cell graft donor, taken from the stem cell graft. The rearrangement links TRBV20-1 to TRBJ2-1, with D maybe TRBD1 (8 bases). This clonotype was sampled from a human donor who donated a stem cell graft to a child with acute lymphoblastic leukemia. CDR3 nucleotides: TGCAGTGCCCTCGACAGGGGACTACACCCTAACAATGAGCAGTTCTTC. It encodes CSALDRGLHPNNEQFF.